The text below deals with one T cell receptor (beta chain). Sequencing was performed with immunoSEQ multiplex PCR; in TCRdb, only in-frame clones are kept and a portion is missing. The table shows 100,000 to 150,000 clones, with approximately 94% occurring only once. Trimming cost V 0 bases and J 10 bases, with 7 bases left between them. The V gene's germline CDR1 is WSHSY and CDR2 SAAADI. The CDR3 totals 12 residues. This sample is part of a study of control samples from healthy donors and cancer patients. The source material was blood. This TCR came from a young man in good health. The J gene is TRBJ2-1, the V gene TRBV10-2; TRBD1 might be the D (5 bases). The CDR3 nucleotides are TGCGCCAGCAGTGAGTCTTGGGGCGAGCAGTTCTTC. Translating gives CASSESWGEQFF.